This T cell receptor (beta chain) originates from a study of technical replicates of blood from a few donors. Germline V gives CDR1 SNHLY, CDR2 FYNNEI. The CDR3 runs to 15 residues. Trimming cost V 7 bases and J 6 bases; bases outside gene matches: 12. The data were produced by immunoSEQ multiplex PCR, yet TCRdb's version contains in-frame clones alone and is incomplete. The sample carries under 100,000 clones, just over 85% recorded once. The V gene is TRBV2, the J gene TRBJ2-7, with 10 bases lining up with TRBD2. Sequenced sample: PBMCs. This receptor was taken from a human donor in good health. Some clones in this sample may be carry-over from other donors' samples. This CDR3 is CASILGLAATSEQYF. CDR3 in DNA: TGTGCCAGCATTCTAGGACTAGCGGCCACAAGCGAGCAGTACTTC.